The following is a TCR beta chain sequence with its context. The record originates from a study of blood T cell repertoires in COVID-19. Looking at the study overall: Some COVID-19 samples were acute and others convalescent; all came from the United States, Italy and Spain. The cDNA or gDNA used as material had been derived from T cells, B-cell-depleted T cells, or PBMCs.

Source study methods: Counts of nucleated cells, estimated from reference gene primer amplification, were obtained. Measured with immunoSEQ multiplex PCR; TCRdb has only the in-frame clones, and not every one. V and J calls plus clone size are reproduced from that table; the DNA served to infer D and trimming. The data hold about 140,000 clones, with 70% to 85% observed a single time. CDR1 SGHNT and CDR2 YYREEE come from the germline V gene (reference sequence). Trimming took 4 bases from V and 4 from J; bases not matched to a gene: 7. The CDR3 runs 16 residues. The chain combines TRBV5-4 with TRBJ2-2, with 10 bases that match TRBD2. This receptor was obtained from a human donor in a cohort sampled during active COVID-19. Sequenced input: peripheral blood. The CDR3 DNA sequence: TGTGCCAGCAGCCCTAGCGGGGGAAGAGGCACCGGGGAGCTGTTTTTT. Translated, it gives CASSPSGGRGTGELFF.